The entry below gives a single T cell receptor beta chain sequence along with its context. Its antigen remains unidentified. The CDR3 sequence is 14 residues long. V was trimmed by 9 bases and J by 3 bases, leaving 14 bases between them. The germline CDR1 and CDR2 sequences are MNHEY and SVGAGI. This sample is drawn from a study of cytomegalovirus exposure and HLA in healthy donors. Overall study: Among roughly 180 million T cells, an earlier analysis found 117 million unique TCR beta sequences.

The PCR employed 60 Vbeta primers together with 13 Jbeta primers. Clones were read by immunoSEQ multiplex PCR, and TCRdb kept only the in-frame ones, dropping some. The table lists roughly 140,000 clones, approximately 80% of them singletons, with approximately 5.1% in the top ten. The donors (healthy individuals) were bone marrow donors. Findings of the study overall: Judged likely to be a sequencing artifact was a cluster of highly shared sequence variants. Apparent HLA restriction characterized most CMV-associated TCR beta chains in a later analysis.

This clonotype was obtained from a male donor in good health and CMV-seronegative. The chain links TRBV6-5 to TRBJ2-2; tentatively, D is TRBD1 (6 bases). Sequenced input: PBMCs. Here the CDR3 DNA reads TGTGCCAGTACAGGGAAGGGGGACACCGGGGAGCTGTTTTTT. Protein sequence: CASTGKGDTGELFF.